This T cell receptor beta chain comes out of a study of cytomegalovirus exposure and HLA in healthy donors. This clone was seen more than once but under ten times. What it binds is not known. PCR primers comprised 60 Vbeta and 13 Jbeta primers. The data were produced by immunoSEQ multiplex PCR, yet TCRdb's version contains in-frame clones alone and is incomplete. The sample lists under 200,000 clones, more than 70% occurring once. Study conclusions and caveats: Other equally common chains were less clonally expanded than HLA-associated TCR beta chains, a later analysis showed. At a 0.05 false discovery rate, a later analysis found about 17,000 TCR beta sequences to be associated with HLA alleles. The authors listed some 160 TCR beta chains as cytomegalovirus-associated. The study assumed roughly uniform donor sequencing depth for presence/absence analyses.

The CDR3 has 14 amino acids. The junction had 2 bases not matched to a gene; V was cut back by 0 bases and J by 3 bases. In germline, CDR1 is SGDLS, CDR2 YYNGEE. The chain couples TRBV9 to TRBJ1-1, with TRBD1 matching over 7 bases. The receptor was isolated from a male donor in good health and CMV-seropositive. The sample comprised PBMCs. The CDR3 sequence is CASSVEGAYTEAFF. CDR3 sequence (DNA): TGTGCCAGCAGCGTAGAGGGGGCGTACACTGAAGCTTTCTTT.